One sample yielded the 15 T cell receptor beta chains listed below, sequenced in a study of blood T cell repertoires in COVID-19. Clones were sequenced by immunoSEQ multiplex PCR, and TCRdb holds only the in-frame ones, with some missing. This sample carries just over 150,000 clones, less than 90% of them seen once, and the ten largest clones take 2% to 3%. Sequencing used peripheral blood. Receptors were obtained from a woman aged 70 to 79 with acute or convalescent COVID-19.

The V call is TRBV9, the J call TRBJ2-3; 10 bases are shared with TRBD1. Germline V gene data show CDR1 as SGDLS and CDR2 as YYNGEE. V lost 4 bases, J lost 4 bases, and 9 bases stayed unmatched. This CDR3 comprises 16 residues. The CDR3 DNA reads TGTGCCAGCAGCCCCTGGACAGGGGGAGGCGCAGATACGCAGTATTTT. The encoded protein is CASSPWTGGGADTQYF.

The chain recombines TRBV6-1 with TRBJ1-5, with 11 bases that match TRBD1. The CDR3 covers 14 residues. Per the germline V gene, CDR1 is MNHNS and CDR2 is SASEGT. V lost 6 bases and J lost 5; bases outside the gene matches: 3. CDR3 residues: CASSPDRGHQPQHF. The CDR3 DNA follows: TGTGCCAGCAGCCCGGACAGGGGGCATCAGCCCCAGCATTTT.

CDR3 residues: CASSLRQGRYTF. The CDR3 DNA reads TGTGCCAGCAGTTTACGCCAGGGAAGGTACACCTTC. This chain connects TRBV12-3 or TRBV12-4 to TRBJ1-2; tentative D call: TRBD1 (5 bases). The CDR3 totals 12 residues. The germline V and J ends were trimmed by 2 bases and 11 bases, with 12 bases remaining between them.

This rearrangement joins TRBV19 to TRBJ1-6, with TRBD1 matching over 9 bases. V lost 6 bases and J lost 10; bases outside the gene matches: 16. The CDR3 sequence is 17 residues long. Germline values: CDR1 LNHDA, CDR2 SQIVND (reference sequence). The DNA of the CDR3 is TGTGCCAGTAGCAAAAGGGCACCGGGACAGGGACCGTCACCCCTCCACTTT. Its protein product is CASSKRAPGQGPSPLHF.

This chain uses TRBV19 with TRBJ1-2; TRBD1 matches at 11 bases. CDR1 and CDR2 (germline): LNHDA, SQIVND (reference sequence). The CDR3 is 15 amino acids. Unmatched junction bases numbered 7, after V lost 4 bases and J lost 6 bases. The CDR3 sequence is CASSTPGTGGNGYTF. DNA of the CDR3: TGTGCCAGTAGTACCCCCGGGACAGGGGGGAATGGCTACACCTTC. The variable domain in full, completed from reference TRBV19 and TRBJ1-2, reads DGGITQSPKYLFRKEGQNVTLSCEQNLNHDAMYWYRQDPGQGLRLIYYSQIVNDFQKGDIAEGYSVSREKKESFPLTVTSAQKNPTAFYLCASSTPGTGGNGYTFGSGTRLTVV.

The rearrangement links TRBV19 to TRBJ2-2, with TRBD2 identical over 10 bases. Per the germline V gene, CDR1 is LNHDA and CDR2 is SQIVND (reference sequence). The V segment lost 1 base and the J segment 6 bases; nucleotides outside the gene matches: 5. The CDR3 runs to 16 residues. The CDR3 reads CASSIAQRGGPGELFF. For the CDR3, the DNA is TGTGCCAGTAGTATAGCCCAGCGGGGGGGCCCCGGGGAGCTGTTTTTT.

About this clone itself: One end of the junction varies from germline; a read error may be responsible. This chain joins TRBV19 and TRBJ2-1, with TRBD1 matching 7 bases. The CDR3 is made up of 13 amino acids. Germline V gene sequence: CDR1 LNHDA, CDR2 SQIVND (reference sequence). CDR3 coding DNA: TGTGCCAGTAGTCTTCCCCCGGCAGGGGGTTCGGTCTTC. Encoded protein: CASSLPPAGGSVF.

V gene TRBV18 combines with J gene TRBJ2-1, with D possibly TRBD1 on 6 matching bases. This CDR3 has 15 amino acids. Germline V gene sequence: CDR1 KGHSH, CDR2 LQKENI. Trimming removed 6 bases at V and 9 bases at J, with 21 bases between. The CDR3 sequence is CASSPKSQDSGEQFF. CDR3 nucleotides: TGTGCCAGCTCCCCAAAGTCTCAGGACAGCGGTGAGCAGTTCTTC.

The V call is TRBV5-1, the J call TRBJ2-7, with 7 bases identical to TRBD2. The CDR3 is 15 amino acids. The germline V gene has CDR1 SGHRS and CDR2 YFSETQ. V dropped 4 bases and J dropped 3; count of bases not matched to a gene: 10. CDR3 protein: CASSPREVPNYEQYV. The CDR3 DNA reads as TGCGCCAGCAGCCCCCGGGAGGTCCCCAACTACGAGCAGTACGTC.

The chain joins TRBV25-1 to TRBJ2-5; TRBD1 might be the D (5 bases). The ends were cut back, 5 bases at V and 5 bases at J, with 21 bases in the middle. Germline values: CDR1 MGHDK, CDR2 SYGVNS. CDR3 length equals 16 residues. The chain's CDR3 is CASSPPPSGFRETQYF. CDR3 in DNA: TGTGCCAGCAGTCCCCCCCCCTCAGGGTTCCGGGAGACCCAGTACTTC. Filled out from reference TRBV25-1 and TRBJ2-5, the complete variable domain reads EADIYQTPRYLVIGTGKKITLECSQTMGHDKMYWYQQDPGMELHLIHYSYGVNSTEKGDLSSESTVSRIRTEHFPLTLESARPSHTSQYLCASSPPPSGFRETQYFGPGTRLLVL.

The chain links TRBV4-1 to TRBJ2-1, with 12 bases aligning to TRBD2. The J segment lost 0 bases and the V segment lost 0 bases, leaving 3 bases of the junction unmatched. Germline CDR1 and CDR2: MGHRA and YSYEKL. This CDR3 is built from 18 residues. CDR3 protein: CASSQDRTSGASYNEQFF. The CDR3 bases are TGCGCCAGCAGCCAAGATCGGACTAGCGGGGCCTCCTACAATGAGCAGTTCTTC.

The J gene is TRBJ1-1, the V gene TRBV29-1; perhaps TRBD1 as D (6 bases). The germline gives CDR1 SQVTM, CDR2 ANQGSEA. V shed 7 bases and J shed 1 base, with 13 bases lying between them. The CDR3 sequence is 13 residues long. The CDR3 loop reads CSARGGPNTEAFF. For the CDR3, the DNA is TGCAGCGCCCGGGGGGGGCCGAACACTGAAGCTTTCTTT.

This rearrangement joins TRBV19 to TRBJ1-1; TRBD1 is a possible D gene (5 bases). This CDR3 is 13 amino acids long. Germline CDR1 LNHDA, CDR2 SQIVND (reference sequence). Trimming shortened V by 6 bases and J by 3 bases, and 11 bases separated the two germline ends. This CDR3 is CASSRRGDTEAFF. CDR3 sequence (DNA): TGTGCCAGTAGCCGTAGGGGTGACACTGAAGCTTTCTTT. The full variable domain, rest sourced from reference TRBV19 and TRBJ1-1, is DGGITQSPKYLFRKEGQNVTLSCEQNLNHDAMYWYRQDPGQGLRLIYYSQIVNDFQKGDIAEGYSVSREKKESFPLTVTSAQKNPTAFYLCASSRRGDTEAFFGQGTRLTVV.

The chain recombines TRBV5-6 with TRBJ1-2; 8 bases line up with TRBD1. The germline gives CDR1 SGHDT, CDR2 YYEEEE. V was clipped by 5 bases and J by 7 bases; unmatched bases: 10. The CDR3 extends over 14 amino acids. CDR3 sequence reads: CASSTTGTGRGYTF. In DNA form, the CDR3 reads TGTGCCAGCAGTACAACCGGGACAGGTCGTGGCTACACCTTC.

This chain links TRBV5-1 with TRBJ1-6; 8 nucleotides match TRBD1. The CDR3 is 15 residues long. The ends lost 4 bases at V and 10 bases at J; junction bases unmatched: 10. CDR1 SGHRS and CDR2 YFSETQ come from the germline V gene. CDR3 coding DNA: TGCGCCAGCAGCAGGGGCCAGGGGGCATACTCACCCCTCCACTTT. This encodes CASSRGQGAYSPLHF. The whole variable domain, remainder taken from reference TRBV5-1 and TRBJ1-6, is KAGVTQTPRYLIKTRGQQVTLSCSPISGHRSVSWYQQTPGQGLQFLFEYFSETQRNKGNFPGRFSGRQFSNSRSEMNVSTLELGDSALYLCASSRGQGAYSPLHFGNGTRLTVT.